This T cell receptor (beta chain) was profiled in a study of T-cell memory formation after mild COVID-19. Overall study findings and caveats: Whether second-wave clones peaking at day 37 were SARS-CoV-2 specific went unconfirmed.

The CDR3 extends over 16 amino acids. Per the germline V gene, CDR1 is KGHDR and CDR2 is SFDVKD. V gave up 0 bases and J gave up 4 bases, with 9 bases separating them. TCRdb itself ran the 5' RACE reads through MiXCR, one entry per CDR3 protein. The table includes roughly 89,000 distinct CDR3 sequences, about 15% detected once. Notes on this clonotype: What it binds is unknown.

This clonotype was obtained from a man younger than 35 who had mild COVID-19 (a few samples of this study predate the infection). Cell type and time point are not known. The rearrangement joins TRBV24-1 to TRBJ2-6; D is unclear. Sequenced input: PBMCs or a T cell subset sorted from them (not recorded which). Here the CDR3 DNA reads TGTGCCACCAGTGATTTGAGGATCTCCGGGGCCAACGTCCTGACTTTC. The encoded protein is CATSDLRISGANVLTF.